This TCR beta chain was obtained from a study of blood T cell repertoires in COVID-19. Study context: Spain, Italy and the United States supplied samples that represented acute and convalescent COVID-19.

In germline, CDR1 is SGHAT, CDR2 FQNNGV. The V end lost 5 bases, the J end lost 0 bases, and 14 bases lay between the germline ends. The CDR3 is 15 amino acids. Original analysis: Amplification of reference gene primers was used by the study to estimate nucleated cell counts. The assay was immunoSEQ multiplex PCR, and TCRdb's table has in-frame clones only and misses some. For V, J and clone size, that table is used; D and trimming come from the DNA. The table includes 200,000 to 300,000 clones, less than 90% detected once. This receptor was taken from a man aged 55 to 69 with acute or convalescent COVID-19. V usage is TRBV11-2 and J usage is TRBJ2-7, with D perhaps matching TRBD2 (6 bases). The sequenced sample was peripheral blood. The CDR3 region is CASSLLGGPSYEQYF. CDR3 nucleotides: TGTGCCAGCAGCCTTCTCGGGGGACCCTCCTACGAGCAGTACTTC.